The 30 T cell receptor beta chains presented below share a single source sample, sequenced in a study of low-dose radiotherapy and immunotherapy resistance in tumors. cDNA synthesis used a TRAV/TRBV-specific primer set for both chains. Amplification, which lasted around 20 PCR cycles, used a constant-region primer and V-primer adapter to amplify TCRs. TCRdb used MiXCR to reprocess the reads, holding one entry per CDR3 protein. This table holds around 60,000 distinct CDR3 sequences, about 25% found once. Stated time point: after trial treatment. The treatment was: LDRT plus nivolumab, ipilimumab, low-dose cyclophosphamide and aspirin (RACIN trial). Specimen: PBMCs, collected after low-dose radiotherapy plus immunotherapy. The receptor source for this set is a male donor with prostate cancer.

This clonotype has a count of ten or more. The CDR3 is CASSPTPSGGTSNQYNEQFF. DNA of the CDR3: TGTGCCAGCAGCCCGACACCTAGCGGGGGGACATCGAACCAATACAATGAGCAGTTCTTC. The rearrangement uses TRBV7-2 and TRBJ2-1, with 11 bases that match TRBD2. CDR1 and CDR2 from the germline V gene are SGHTA and FQGNSA. The ends lost 5 bases at V and 4 bases at J; junction bases unmatched: 19. The CDR3 runs to 20 residues.

This clonotype came up many times. The chain couples TRBV6-2 or TRBV6-3 to TRBJ2-4; 7 bases map to TRBD1. The CDR3 is 12 residues long. V gave up 6 bases and J gave up 5 bases; unmatched junction bases: 1. In germline, CDR1 is MNHEY, CDR2 SVGEGT. The CDR3 nucleotides read TGTGCCAGCAGAACAGGGGAAAACATTCAGTACTTC. It translates to CASRTGENIQYF.

This clonotype was found many times. The chain is built from TRBV5-4 and TRBJ2-5; TRBD2 matches 7 bases. V lost 0 bases to trimming and J lost 4 bases; unmatched junction nucleotides: 6. Germline V CDR1 and CDR2: SGHNT, YYREEE (reference sequence). The CDR3 contains 15 residues. The CDR3 reads CASSLGSSGSETQYF. CDR3 in DNA: TGTGCCAGCAGCTTGGGTTCTAGCGGTTCAGAGACCCAGTACTTC.

This clonotype was seen repeatedly, ten times or more. The gene calls are TRBV5-1 and TRBJ1-3; D is possibly TRBD1 (5 bases). This CDR3 comprises 15 residues. Per germline, CDR1 SGHRS and CDR2 YFSETQ. Trimming shortened V by 5 bases and J by 2 bases, and 14 bases separated the two germline ends. This CDR3 is CASRLKGDPGNTIYF. The CDR3 DNA is TGCGCCAGCAGATTGAAAGGGGATCCTGGAAACACCATATATTTT.

The CDR3 reads CASSSATQGPEQYF. The DNA for the CDR3 is TGTGCCAGCAGCTCTGCAACCCAGGGGCCGGAACAGTACTTC. This sequence joins TRBV5-5 and TRBJ2-7, with D tentatively TRBD1 (6 bases). Germline V gene lookup returns CDR1 SGHKS and CDR2 YYEKEE (reference sequence). This CDR3 spans 14 amino acids. Trimming shortened V by 3 bases and J by 10 bases, and 20 bases separated the two germline ends.

This clonotype was picked up many times. The rearrangement links TRBV18 to TRBJ2-3; D is perhaps TRBD2 (6 bases). Germline CDR1 reads KGHSH; CDR2 reads LQKENI. The V gene lost 2 bases and the J gene lost 1 base, with 7 bases spanning the gap. The CDR3 extends over 14 amino acids. Here the CDR3 reads CASSPTGGTDTQYF. In nucleotides, the CDR3 is TGTGCCAGCTCACCAACGGGGGGCACAGATACGCAGTATTTT. The whole variable domain, remainder taken from reference TRBV18 and TRBJ2-3, is NAGVMQNPRHLVRRRGQEARLRCSPMKGHSHVYWYRQLPEEGLKFMVYLQKENIIDESGMPKERFSAEFPKEGPSILRIQQVVRGDSAAYFCASSPTGGTDTQYFGPGTRLTVL.

The chain is built from TRBV6-2 or TRBV6-3 and TRBJ1-2; 11 bases are a match to TRBD1. Per germline, CDR1 MNHEY and CDR2 SVGEGT. Trimming took 5 bases from V and 4 from J; bases not matched to a gene: 6. The CDR3 is 15 residues long. CDR3 in amino acids: CASSSRTGGIYGYTF. The CDR3 region has the DNA TGTGCCAGCAGTAGCCGGACAGGGGGCATCTATGGCTACACCTTC.

This clonotype was found once. It differs at one base from a far larger clone, so likely a read error. The rearrangement links TRBV11-2 to TRBJ2-7, with D unclear. Germline values: CDR1 SGHAT, CDR2 FQNNGV. This CDR3 contains 12 residues. The germline V and J ends were trimmed by 5 bases and 9 bases, with 14 bases remaining between them. The CDR3 spells CASSPPGGLQYF. The CDR3 nucleotides read TGTGCCAGCAGCCCCCCCGGCGGCCTGCAGTACTTC.

The sample holds a few counts of this clonotype. The DNA of the CDR3 is TGTGCCAGCTCACTGGGCCTGGGGCGCGACGAGCAGTACTTC. This gives the protein CASSLGLGRDEQYF. The J gene is TRBJ2-7, the V gene TRBV18; a possible D gene is TRBD1 (5 bases). Germline V gives CDR1 KGHSH, CDR2 LQKENI. The CDR3 length is 14 residues. Trimming pared 4 bases from V and 5 bases from J, leaving 15 bases between.

This chain links TRBV2 with TRBJ1-2; D perhaps matches TRBD1 (6 bases). The CDR3 is made up of 15 amino acids. Germline V CDR1 and CDR2: SNHLY, FYNNEI. V gave up 4 bases and J gave up 8 bases, with 20 bases separating them. CDR3 sequence: CASSAPWSGVGGYTF. In DNA form, the CDR3 reads TGTGCCAGCAGTGCCCCGTGGTCAGGGGTGGGCGGCTACACCTTC.

Many counts were recorded for this clonotype. J is TRBJ1-1 and V is TRBV19; 7 bases fit TRBD1. The germline gives CDR1 LNHDA, CDR2 SQIVND (reference sequence). V lost 9 bases, J lost 6 bases, and 7 bases stayed unmatched. This CDR3 contains 12 residues. DNA for the CDR3: TGTGCCAGCCGACAGGGTCTTGCTGAAGCTTTCTTT. Protein: CASRQGLAEAFF.

This rearrangement joins TRBV7-2 to TRBJ1-2; D not certain. The ends were cut back, 4 bases at V and 3 bases at J, with 12 bases in the middle. This CDR3 spans 14 amino acids. Germline loops: CDR1 SGHTA, CDR2 FQGNSA. The DNA for the CDR3 is TGTGCCAGCAGCTCTGAGGGCGGCTACTATGGCTACACCTTC. Its protein is CASSSEGGYYGYTF. Combining the CDR3 with reference TRBV7-2 and TRBJ1-2 gives the whole variable domain GAGVSQSPSNKVTEKGKDVELRCDPISGHTALYWYRQSLGQGLEFLIYFQGNSAPDKSGLPSDRFSAERTGGSVSTLTIQRTQQEDSAVYLCASSSEGGYYGYTFGSGTRLTVV.

This clonotype was recorded at least ten times. V usage is TRBV7-9 and J usage is TRBJ1-6; 8 bases map to TRBD1. The V and J ends lost 5 bases and 10 bases, in that order; junction bases with no gene match: 10. Germline V gives CDR1 SEHNR, CDR2 FQNEAQ (reference sequence). This CDR3 has 15 amino acids. The CDR3 reads CASSPGQGIRSPLHF. CDR3 in DNA: TGTGCCAGCAGCCCCGGACAGGGTATAAGGTCACCCCTCCACTTT.

This clonotype was observed a few times. V usage is TRBV10-3 and J usage is TRBJ1-2; D possibly corresponds to TRBD1 (5 bases). V was trimmed by 3 bases and J by 7 bases, leaving 15 bases between them. Germline V gene sequence: CDR1 ENHRY, CDR2 SYGVKD. The CDR3 spans 14 residues. The CDR3 here is CAISDPPGPGGYTF. The DNA for the CDR3 is TGTGCCATCAGTGACCCCCCGGGGCCTGGTGGCTACACCTTC.

This clonotype was seen at least ten times. The chain combines TRBV5-1 with TRBJ1-2; D unresolved. The V gene lost 5 bases and the J gene lost 0 bases, with 8 bases spanning the gap. The CDR3 is 13 residues long. The germline V gene encodes CDR1 SGHRS and CDR2 YFSETQ. The CDR3 protein is CASSPGPNYGYTF. For the CDR3, the DNA is TGCGCCAGCAGTCCAGGTCCTAACTATGGCTACACCTTC.

Regarding this clonotype: A far larger clone is just one base off, so this is likely a read error. The chain is built from TRBV12-3 or TRBV12-4 and TRBJ2-1; D is unclear. Trimming took off 8 bases at V and 10 bases at J, with 15 bases between the two ends. The CDR3 has 12 amino acids. The chain's CDR3 is CASGVGLREQFF. In DNA form, the CDR3 reads TGTGCCAGCGGCGTAGGTCTTCGAGAGCAGTTCTTC.

At least ten counts were recorded for this clonotype. This sequence joins TRBV27 and TRBJ1-5, with TRBD1 matching 7 bases. The CDR3 extends over 16 amino acids. The junction had 8 bases not matched to a gene; V was cut back by 4 bases and J by 2 bases. Germline V gene lookup returns CDR1 MNHEY and CDR2 SMNVEV (reference sequence). The CDR3 DNA follows: TGTGCCAGCAGTTCGACAGGGCAACGGGGCAATCAGCCCCAGCATTTT. The encoded protein is CASSSTGQRGNQPQHF.

The sample holds many counts of this clonotype. The gene calls are TRBV5-1 and TRBJ2-7; D not resolved. The CDR3 length is 14 residues. Germline CDR1 reads SGHRS; CDR2 reads YFSETQ. The V gene lost 0 bases and the J gene lost 3 bases, with 10 bases spanning the gap. For the CDR3, the DNA is TGCGCCAGCAGCTTGGATCCGGCCAGCTACGAGCAGTACTTC. It translates to CASSLDPASYEQYF.

This clonotype was seen a few times. V and J are TRBV4-1 and TRBJ2-3, with 8 bases identical to TRBD1. V lost 0 bases and J lost 4; bases outside the gene matches: 9. Germline CDR1 is MGHRA and CDR2 is YSYEKL. There are 17 residues in the CDR3. DNA for the CDR3: TGCGCCAGCAGCCAAGATCGGCCAGGGGGCGCGGCAGATACGCAGTATTTT. Translation: CASSQDRPGGAADTQYF.

This clonotype came up many times. The chain employs TRBV19 and TRBJ1-3; D is unresolved. Trimming took off 4 bases at V and 0 bases at J, with 10 bases between the two ends. The germline V gene has CDR1 LNHDA and CDR2 SQIVND (reference sequence). The CDR3 has 15 amino acids. In nucleotides, the CDR3 is TGTGCCAGTAGTACGACCGTCAGCTCTGGAAACACCATATATTTT. Translation: CASSTTVSSGNTIYF.

V gene TRBV9 combines with J gene TRBJ2-1; 9 bases fit TRBD1. Germline V gives CDR1 SGDLS, CDR2 YYNGEE. The V segment lost 2 bases and the J segment 15 bases; nucleotides outside the gene matches: 9. The CDR3 is 13 residues long. The chain's CDR3 is CASSVGQGYPPFF. CDR3 coding DNA: TGTGCCAGCAGCGTGGGACAGGGCTACCCGCCGTTCTTC.

There are a few counts of this clonotype. Here the CDR3 DNA reads TGTGCCAGCAGCGTAGGTAATCCAACCAAAAACATTCAGTACTTC. Its protein is CASSVGNPTKNIQYF. This chain uses TRBV9 with TRBJ2-4; D is ambiguous. The CDR3 length is 15 residues. CDR1 is SGDLS and CDR2 is YYNGEE in the germline V gene. Trimming left V 0 bases short and J 2 bases short, with 9 bases between.

This clonotype was counted many times. The CDR3 protein is CASTQTGGVSPLHF. The CDR3 nucleotides read TGTGCCAGCACCCAGACAGGGGGCGTCTCACCCCTCCACTTT. The rearrangement joins TRBV12-3 or TRBV12-4 to TRBJ1-6, with 10 positions matching TRBD1. CDR3 size: 14 residues. V lost 7 bases to trimming and J lost 10 bases; unmatched junction nucleotides: 7.

This clonotype was seen at least ten times. V gene TRBV12-3 or TRBV12-4 combines with J gene TRBJ1-2, with 8 bases matching TRBD1. The J segment lost 8 bases and the V segment lost 7 bases, leaving 12 bases of the junction unmatched. The CDR3 is 14 residues long. The CDR3 bases are TGTGCCAGCAATCCGGACAGGGAGGTAGGCGGCTACACCTTC. This codes for CASNPDREVGGYTF.

This clonotype was counted between two and nine times. The rearrangement links TRBV6-8 to TRBJ1-6; tentative D call: TRBD1 (5 bases). The germline V gene has CDR1 MNHGY and CDR2 SAAAGT. Trimming pared 8 bases from V and 10 bases from J, leaving 12 bases between. This CDR3 has 12 residues. CDR3 in DNA: TGTGCCAGCCGACGGGACGGGTCACCCCTCCACTTT. Its translation: CASRRDGSPLHF.

The chain links TRBV2 to TRBJ2-1, with D perhaps TRBD1 or TRBD2 (5 bases each). This CDR3 contains 13 residues. Between the trimmed V and J ends, which lost 0 bases and 14 bases, there was a span of 14 bases. Germline-derived CDR1 and CDR2 are SNHLY and FYNNEI. CDR3 protein: CASSEALGTPKFF. DNA for the CDR3: TGTGCCAGCAGTGAAGCGCTCGGGACCCCTAAGTTCTTC. Looking up the rest from reference TRBV2 and TRBJ2-1 gives the full variable domain: EPEVTQTPSHQVTQMGQEVILRCVPISNHLYFYWYRQILGQKVEFLVSFYNNEISEKSEIFDDQFSVERPDGSNFTLKIRSTKLEDSAMYFCASSEALGTPKFFGPGTRLTVL.

This clonotype has a count of ten or more. This chain uses TRBV18 with TRBJ1-1; 9 bases are a match to TRBD1. Germline-derived CDR1 and CDR2 are KGHSH and LQKENI. This CDR3 region has 16 residues. The V segment lost 4 bases and the J segment 0 bases; nucleotides outside the gene matches: 6. This CDR3 is CASSRATGGLNTEAFF. CDR3 DNA: TGTGCCAGCTCACGGGCGACAGGGGGTTTGAACACTGAAGCTTTCTTT. Together with reference TRBV18 and TRBJ1-1, the CDR3 gives the full variable domain: NAGVMQNPRHLVRRRGQEARLRCSPMKGHSHVYWYRQLPEEGLKFMVYLQKENIIDESGMPKERFSAEFPKEGPSILRIQQVVRGDSAAYFCASSRATGGLNTEAFFGQGTRLTVV.

As concerns this clonotype: Given a far larger clone just one base away, this is likely a sequencing read error. This sequence joins TRBV21-1 and TRBJ2-1; the table calls TRBD2, which could not be checked here. TRBV21-1 is classified as a pseudogene. The CDR3 is 17 amino acids. The CDR3 bases are TGTGCCAGCAGCAAAGCATCGGACTCGAACCTCAGTTACGAGCAGTTCTTC. This gives the protein CASSKASDSNLSYEQFF.

The chain joins TRBV6-2 or TRBV6-3 to TRBJ2-1; 16 bases align to TRBD2. The CDR3 is 14 amino acids. After removal of 7 bases from V and 7 bases from J, the junction contained 1 base not matched to a gene. Germline values: CDR1 MNHEY, CDR2 SVGEGT. The chain's CDR3 is CASKGLAGGNEQFF. For the CDR3, the DNA is TGTGCCAGCAAGGGACTAGCGGGGGGGAATGAGCAGTTCTTC.

In its sample, this clonotype was seen many times. This chain links TRBV7-9 with TRBJ2-5; D unresolved. CDR1 SEHNR and CDR2 FQNEAQ come from the germline V gene (reference sequence). The V end lost 5 bases, the J end lost 5 bases, and 18 bases lay between the germline ends. The CDR3 has 15 residues. This CDR3 is CASSPKSRVGETQYF. The CDR3 coding sequence is TGTGCCAGCAGCCCAAAATCTCGGGTTGGGGAGACCCAGTACTTC.